This T cell receptor beta chain was obtained from a study of T cell responses to AZD1222 COVID-19 vaccine. On the study more broadly: Both about-4-week and about-12-week second-dose recipients were combined.

Sequencing was performed with immunoSEQ multiplex PCR; in TCRdb, only in-frame clones are kept and a portion is missing. The sample carries some 130,000 clones, 70% to 90% recorded once. As to this clone: Its antigen remains unidentified.

Study-level points and caveats: Nearly half of spike-specific TCRs reportedly target unmutated variant regions. Sampling that yielded the repertoires occurred only after the peak T cell response. Females made up more of the donors, who were largely white British, and clonal diversity may have come out too low.

Germline values: CDR1 MRHNA, CDR2 SNTAGT. The CDR3 length is 19 residues. V lost 0 bases, J lost 0 bases, and 5 bases stayed unmatched. This TCR was recovered from an adult in good health. The sample consisted of peripheral blood, taken on day 0 of AZD1222 vaccination. J is TRBJ2-6 and V is TRBV6-4, with 10 positions matching TRBD1. This CDR3 is CASSDSRQGALSGANVLTF. DNA of the CDR3: TGTGCCAGCAGTGACTCGAGACAGGGGGCCCTCTCTGGGGCCAACGTCCTGACTTTC.